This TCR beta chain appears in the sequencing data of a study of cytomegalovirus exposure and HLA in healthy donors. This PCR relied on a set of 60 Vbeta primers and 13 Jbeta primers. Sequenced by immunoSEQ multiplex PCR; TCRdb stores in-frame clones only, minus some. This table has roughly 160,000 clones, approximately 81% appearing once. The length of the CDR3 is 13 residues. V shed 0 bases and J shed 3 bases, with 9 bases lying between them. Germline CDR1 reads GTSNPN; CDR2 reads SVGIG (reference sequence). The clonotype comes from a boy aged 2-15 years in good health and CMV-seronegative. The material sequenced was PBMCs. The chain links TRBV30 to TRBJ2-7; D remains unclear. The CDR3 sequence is CAWSVPPYYEQYF. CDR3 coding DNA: TGTGCCTGGAGTGTCCCACCCTACTACGAGCAGTACTTC.